Following are 29 T cell receptor beta chains from one sample sequenced in a study of blood T cells in healthy people across ages. Through a sample-barcoded 5' primer and a J-beta primer mix, a second PCR was run for roughly 7 to 11 cycles. TCRdb re-analysed the 5' RACE reads in MiXCR, keeping a single row per CDR3 protein. The table has roughly 1,000,000 distinct CDR3 sequences, almost 25% seen once. These data were also filed under a second study, of T cells of mothers and their children.

Material for sequencing was blood. The receptors derive from a girl aged 2-10 years in good health.

This sequence joins TRBV15 and TRBJ1-2; D is ambiguous. The length of the CDR3 is 16 residues. Germline V gene lookup returns CDR1 LNHNV and CDR2 YYDKDF (reference sequence). V was cut by 0 bases and J by 0 bases, with 11 bases left in between. The CDR3: CATSRDGRRSNYGYTF. The CDR3 DNA sequence: TGTGCCACCAGCAGAGACGGACGGAGATCTAACTATGGCTACACCTTC.

The V call is TRBV4-1, the J call TRBJ2-7; 11 bases map to TRBD2. Germline lookup yields CDR1 MGHRA and CDR2 YSYEKL. The CDR3 totals 17 residues. V shed 0 bases and J 2 bases; nucleotides not matched to a gene: 6. The CDR3 DNA is TGCGCCAGCAGCCAAGATCCGGCACTAGCGGGAGCCTACGAGCAGTACTTC. Its protein is CASSQDPALAGAYEQYF.

This clonotype has more than one count but fewer than ten. This chain uses TRBV20-1 with TRBJ2-1; D gene ambiguous. Near its end, the DNA agrees better with TRBJ2-5, so the J call may be wrong. The length of the CDR3 is 14 residues. Per the germline V gene, CDR1 is DFQATT and CDR2 is SNEGSKA (reference sequence). DNA of the CDR3: TGCAGTGCTAGAGATCAGTCTACTATGGAGACCCAGTACTTC. Translating gives CSARDQSTMETQYF.

The chain carries TRBV29-1 and TRBJ2-5; 7 bases agree with TRBD1. The CDR3 loop spans 12 amino acids. The trim removed 3 bases at V and 3 bases at J, leaving 1 base unmatched. Germline V gives CDR1 SQVTM, CDR2 ANQGSEA. CDR3 sequence (DNA): TGCAGCGTTGAGGGACAGAAAGAGACCCAGTACTTC. This codes for CSVEGQKETQYF.

Remarks on this clonotype: The germline gene is not matched at one end of the junction; a read error may be the cause. The chain combines TRBV2 with TRBJ1-5; D perhaps matches TRBD1 (5 bases). CDR1 SNHLY and CDR2 FYNNEI come from the germline V gene. The CDR3 has 14 residues. CDR3 protein: CARSDQGMDQPQHF. The CDR3 coding sequence is TGTGCCAGGAGTGATCAGGGAATGGATCAGCCCCAGCATTTT.

This clonotype was counted only a few times. This chain joins TRBV28 and TRBJ2-3; 9 bases are shared with TRBD2. J gave up 5 bases and V 10 bases, and 7 bases lay outside the gene matches. The CDR3 loop spans 13 amino acids. From germline, CDR1 is MDHEN and CDR2 SYDVKM. The CDR3: CATAGGPGDTQYF. DNA of the CDR3: TGTGCCACCGCGGGAGGGCCGGGAGATACGCAGTATTTT.

This clonotype was seen only a few times. The chain carries TRBV27 and TRBJ2-7; D is possibly TRBD1 (6 bases). This CDR3 has 13 amino acids. Germline lookup yields CDR1 MNHEY and CDR2 SMNVEV (reference sequence). The V end lost 8 bases, the J end lost 2 bases, and 13 bases lay between the germline ends. CDR3 in DNA: TGTGCCAGCGGGACGGACAGACCCTACGAGCAGTACTTC. This translates into CASGTDRPYEQYF.

This clonotype was observed a handful of times. CDR3 region: CSARSGGQNTEAFF. The CDR3 DNA sequence: TGCAGTGCTAGATCCGGGGGACAGAACACTGAAGCTTTCTTT. The chain employs TRBV20-1 and TRBJ1-1, with TRBD1 as a possible D gene (6 bases). The germline V gene has CDR1 DFQATT and CDR2 SNEGSKA (reference sequence). The CDR3 extends over 14 amino acids. The germline V and J ends were trimmed by 2 bases and 1 base, with 11 bases remaining between them.

This clonotype was recorded at least ten times. The genes are TRBV6-2 or TRBV6-3 and TRBJ2-5; maybe TRBD2 (6 bases). Germline V CDR1 and CDR2: MNHEY, SVGEGT. The V gene lost 3 bases and the J gene lost 1 base, with 12 bases spanning the gap. The CDR3 is made up of 15 amino acids. CDR3 DNA: TGTGCCAGCAGTTATATCGGAGGGGTCCAAGAGACCCAGTACTTC. It specifies CASSYIGGVQETQYF.

This clonotype came up a few times. This chain joins TRBV11-3 and TRBJ2-1; D remains unclear. The CDR3 has 14 residues. CDR1 and CDR2 (germline): SGHNT, YENEEA. V gave up 0 bases and J gave up 1 base, with 4 bases separating them. The CDR3 DNA follows: TGTGCCAGCAGCTTAGAACCATCCTACAATGAGCAGTTCTTC. Its translation: CASSLEPSYNEQFF. The full variable domain, in which reference TRBV11-3 and TRBJ2-1 provide the parts outside the CDR3, is EAGVVQSPRYKIIEKKQPVAFWCNPISGHNTLYWYLQNLGQGPELLIRYENEEAVDDSQLPKDRFSAERLKGVDSTLKIQPAELGDSAVYLCASSLEPSYNEQFFGPGTRLTVL.

This clonotype has a handful of counts. The chain has TRBV29-1 and TRBJ2-1; D perhaps matches TRBD2 (5 bases). Germline V lookup: CDR1 SQVTM, CDR2 ANQGSEA. The CDR3 loop spans 12 amino acids. The germline V and J ends were trimmed by 7 bases and 5 bases, with 12 bases remaining between them. For the CDR3, the DNA is TGCAGCGCCTTCAGCGGAAACAATGAGCAGTTCTTC. Translated: CSAFSGNNEQFF.

In this sample, this clonotype turned up a few times. This rearrangement joins TRBV7-2 to TRBJ1-3; D possibly corresponds to TRBD1 (6 bases). V was trimmed by 4 bases and J by 6 bases, leaving 13 bases between them. Germline V gene sequence: CDR1 SGHTA, CDR2 FQGNSA. CDR3 size: 14 residues. CDR3 coding DNA: TGTGCCAGCAGCTACTCAGGGGAGGCAAACACCATATATTTT. Amino acid sequence: CASSYSGEANTIYF.

This clonotype came up once. V is TRBV9 and J is TRBJ2-5; TRBD2 might be the D (5 bases). Trimming removed 3 bases from V and 6 bases from J, with 15 bases in between. From germline, CDR1 is SGDLS and CDR2 YYNGEE. The CDR3 length is 14 residues. The CDR3: CASSDGPNGKTQYF. CDR3 nucleotides: TGTGCCAGCAGCGATGGACCCAACGGGAAGACCCAGTACTTC.

V usage is TRBV4-3 and J usage is TRBJ2-3, with TRBD2 identical over 7 bases. V lost 1 base, J lost 2 bases, and 3 bases stayed unmatched. This CDR3 region has 15 residues. Looked up from germline, CDR1 is LGHNA and CDR2 is YSLEER. The CDR3 protein is CASSQGRGTTDTQYF. CDR3 nucleotide sequence: TGCGCCAGCAGCCAAGGGCGGGGGACCACAGATACGCAGTATTTT.

Only one count was recorded for this clonotype. The V and J genes are TRBV6-2 or TRBV6-3 and TRBJ2-1, with D possibly TRBD2 on 6 matching bases. The end of the DNA is better explained by TRBJ2-7, so the J call may be wrong. Germline V CDR1 and CDR2: MNHEY, SVGEGT. CDR3 size: 15 residues. CDR3 protein: CASSFEDYPHSEQYF. In nucleotides, the CDR3 is TGTGCCAGCAGCTTTGAGGACTACCCACACAGCGAGCAGTACTTC.

This clonotype was seen only a few times. The V gene is TRBV27, the J gene TRBJ2-5; D is unresolved. V dropped 8 bases and J dropped 3 bases, with 16 bases sitting between them. Germline lookup yields CDR1 MNHEY and CDR2 SMNVEV (reference sequence). This CDR3 has 14 amino acids. The CDR3 sequence is CASGSPNLEETQYF. The CDR3 DNA is TGTGCCAGCGGCTCACCAAACTTGGAAGAGACCCAGTACTTC.

The J gene is TRBJ2-5, the V gene TRBV7-9; 7 bases match TRBD2. The ends lost 3 bases at V and 6 bases at J; junction bases unmatched: 10. Germline loops: CDR1 SEHNR, CDR2 FQNEAQ (reference sequence). The CDR3 has 15 amino acids. The CDR3 here is CASSFPGRDEQTQYF. The CDR3 bases are TGTGCCAGCAGCTTCCCGGGGAGGGATGAACAGACCCAGTACTTC. The variable domain in full, completed from reference TRBV7-9 and TRBJ2-5, reads DTGVSQNPRHKITKRGQNVTFRCDPISEHNRLYWYRQTLGQGPEFLTYFQNEAQLEKSRLLSDRFSAERPKGSFSTLEIQRTEQGDSAMYLCASSFPGRDEQTQYFGPGTRLLVL.

The chain uses TRBV20-1 and TRBJ1-1; D uncertain. CDR1 and CDR2 from the germline V gene are DFQATT and SNEGSKA (reference sequence). The V end was cut by 6 bases, the J end by 5 bases, with 10 bases between. CDR3 length equals 11 residues. The CDR3 DNA sequence: TGCAGTGCGTTAGGGTTGACTGAAGCTTTCTTT. Encoded protein: CSALGLTEAFF.

This clonotype was found many times. The CDR3 DNA follows: TGTGCCAGCAGATCTAGCGGGAACACCGGGGAGCTGTTTTTT. Protein product: CASRSSGNTGELFF. The J gene is TRBJ2-2, the V gene TRBV12-3 or TRBV12-4; TRBD2 matches 7 bases. The V gene end was trimmed by 6 bases and the J gene end by 1 base; junction bases not matched to a gene: 2. The CDR3 sequence is 14 residues long.

This clonotype was counted between two and nine times. The chain links TRBV21-1 to TRBJ1-3; the DNA was not compared with TRBD1, the D call given in the table. TRBV21-1 is a known pseudogene. The CDR3 contains 14 residues. This CDR3 is CASSKYGTGNTIYF. CDR3 DNA: TGTGCCAGCAGCAAATACGGGACTGGAAACACCATATATTTT.

J is TRBJ2-7 and V is TRBV4-3; the D gene is possibly TRBD2 (6 bases). The V and J ends lost 0 bases and 3 bases respectively, with 12 bases between them. Germline loops: CDR1 LGHNA, CDR2 YSLEER. The CDR3 spans 15 residues. The CDR3 is CASSQDRGLLYEQYF. CDR3 nucleotides: TGCGCCAGCAGCCAAGATCGAGGACTACTCTACGAGCAGTACTTC.

The chain joins TRBV29-1 to TRBJ1-2, with D possibly being TRBD1 (5 bases). Germline V gene lookup returns CDR1 SQVTM and CDR2 ANQGSEA. Trimming cost V 4 bases and J 7 bases, with 13 bases left between them. There are 12 residues in the CDR3. The CDR3 DNA is TGCAGCGTTGTACCAGGGAGGCTTGGCTACACCTTC. Translation gives CSVVPGRLGYTF. Complete variable domain (other parts from reference TRBV29-1 and TRBJ1-2): SAVISQKPSRDICQRGTSLTIQCQVDSQVTMMFWYRQQPGQSLTLIATANQGSEATYESGFVIDKFPISRPNLTFSTLTVSNMSPEDSSIYLCSVVPGRLGYTFGSGTRLTVV.

Many counts were recorded for this clonotype. CDR3 sequence (DNA): TGTGCCAGCAGCCCGGATGGGACAGCGAACACTGAAGCTTTCTTT. Protein sequence: CASSPDGTANTEAFF. The chain is built from TRBV11-2 and TRBJ1-1, with 7 bases aligning to TRBD1. The CDR3 spans 15 residues. Losses at the gene ends were 5 bases for V and 1 base for J; bases not matched to a gene: 7. Germline V gene data show CDR1 as SGHAT and CDR2 as FQNNGV.

This clonotype was detected a few times. The chain has TRBV7-9 and TRBJ2-5, with a tentative D call TRBD1 (5 bases). The J call could be wrong; TRBJ2-7 is a better fit for the DNA end. Looked up from germline, CDR1 is SEHNR and CDR2 is FQNEAQ (reference sequence). The CDR3 loop spans 12 amino acids. CDR3 sequence reads: CASVGSGYEQYF. The CDR3 nucleotides are TGTGCCAGCGTCGGGTCAGGGTACGAGCAGTACTTC.

Comment on this clonotype: Germline and junction disagree at one end, which may indicate a read error. The chain combines TRBV5-1 with TRBJ2-5, with 14 positions matching TRBD2. Germline CDR1 and CDR2: SGHRS and YFSETQ. The CDR3 length is 16 residues. CDR3 region: CASSLGTSGRGETQHF. In DNA, the CDR3 is TGCGCCAGCAGCCTGGGGACTAGCGGGAGAGGAGAGACCCAGCACTTC.

The sample holds a few counts of this clonotype. A clone one base away is much larger, so this may be a read error. The V call is TRBV12-3 or TRBV12-4, the J call TRBJ2-7; tentative D call: TRBD2 (5 bases). This CDR3 has 13 residues. Trimming removed 5 bases from V and 0 bases from J, with 8 bases in between. CDR3 coding DNA: TGTGCCAGCAGTCCGACTACCTCCTACGAGCAGTACTTC. Its protein product is CASSPTTSYEQYF.

The chain recombines TRBV29-1 with TRBJ1-1; D call uncertain. V was trimmed by 6 bases and J by 11 bases, leaving 25 bases between them. Germline V gene lookup returns CDR1 SQVTM and CDR2 ANQGSEA. This CDR3 comprises 14 residues. This CDR3 reads CSVSHLLLFKQAFF. The CDR3 DNA sequence: TGCAGCGTCTCGCACCTATTATTATTTAAACAGGCTTTCTTT.

This clonotype occurred a few times. This sequence joins TRBV2 and TRBJ2-5; possibly TRBD2 for D (5 bases). This CDR3 has 17 residues. V was trimmed by 4 bases and J by 0 bases, leaving 18 bases between them. Germline values: CDR1 SNHLY, CDR2 FYNNEI. DNA for the CDR3: TGTGCCAGCAGTGTGGGGTGGGCAGCGGCGAACCAAGAGACCCAGTACTTC. Its protein is CASSVGWAAANQETQYF.

The CDR3 region has the DNA TGTGCCAGCACCCACGGGGAGGACCCGGAGCAGTACTTC. This encodes CASTHGEDPEQYF. The chain employs TRBV7-9 and TRBJ2-7; D perhaps matches TRBD2 (6 bases). The CDR3 covers 13 residues. Trimming removed 7 bases at V and 7 bases at J, with 17 bases between. The germline V gene has CDR1 SEHNR and CDR2 FQNEAQ (reference sequence).